These T cell receptor beta chains were read from a single sample in a study of blood T cell repertoires in COVID-19. The protocol was immunoSEQ multiplex PCR, while the TCRdb copy is restricted to in-frame clones and leaves out a portion. The data contain 100,000 to 110,000 clones, around four fifths of them singletons. The material sequenced was peripheral blood. The receptors shown here come from a middle-aged man with active or convalescent COVID-19. CDR3s include the opening cysteine and the closing phenylalanine or tryptophan. Each record gives: J gene, V gene, clone size, D gene, CDR3 DNA, CDR3 protein. The D gene is left open where the match is weak. Only part of the rows carry a size: once, few, many, or a class if the clone is expanded.

J: TRBJ2-7; V: TRBV5-1; size: few; D: -; DNA: TGCGCCAGCAGCTTGTCCAACAGAGAATACGAGCAGTACTTC; CDR3: CASSLSNREYEQYF
J: TRBJ2-2; V: TRBV2; size: few; D: -; DNA: TGTGCCAGCAGTCCTATAGCGCTCGCGAACACCGGGGAGCTGTTTTTT; CDR3: CASSPIALANTGELFF
J: TRBJ1-2; V: TRBV3-1/TRBV3-2; size: -; D: -; DNA: TGTGCCAGCAGCCTAGCCTCAGGGGCCGGCTACACCTTC; CDR3: CASSLASGAGYTF
J: TRBJ1-2; V: TRBV2; size: once; D: TRBD1; DNA: TGTGCCAGCACCCTGGGACAGCTATATGGCTACACCTTC; CDR3: CASTLGQLYGYTF
J: TRBJ2-5; V: TRBV5-6; size: -; D: -; DNA: TGTGCCAGCAGCCTGCAGGGGTACCAAGAGACCCAGTACTTC; CDR3: CASSLQGYQETQYF
J: TRBJ2-3; V: TRBV3-1/TRBV3-2; size: -; D: -; DNA: TGTGCCAGCACCACTGGGGGCTGGGATACGCAGTATTTT; CDR3: CASTTGGWDTQYF
J: TRBJ1-6; V: TRBV11-3; size: -; D: TRBD1; DNA: TGTGCCAGCAGCTTTAGGGGAAACAGGGGTAATTCACCCCTCCACTTT; CDR3: CASSFRGNRGNSPLHF
J: TRBJ1-4; V: TRBV6-5; size: -; D: TRBD1; DNA: TGTGCCAGCTTTAGGGCAGGGGGTGATGAAAAACTGTTTTTT; CDR3: CASFRAGGDEKLFF
J: TRBJ2-1; V: TRBV28; size: -; D: -; DNA: TGTGCCAGCAGGTTCGGGACTTACTACAATGAGCAGTTCTTC; CDR3: CASRFGTYYNEQFF
J: TRBJ1-3; V: TRBV30; size: -; D: TRBD1; DNA: TGTGCCTGGAGTGCCCAGGACAGGGGGAAAAACACCATATATTTT; CDR3: CAWSAQDRGKNTIYF
J: TRBJ2-1; V: TRBV14; size: -; D: TRBD2; DNA: TGTGCCAGCAGGTTTAGCGGGAATGAGCAGTTCTTC; CDR3: CASRFSGNEQFF
J: TRBJ1-1; V: TRBV5-4; size: few; D: -; DNA: TGTGCCAGCAGCGGAGTGTCGGGCACTGAAGCTTTCTTT; CDR3: CASSGVSGTEAFF
J: TRBJ1-1; V: TRBV19; size: -; D: -; DNA: TGTGCCAGTAGGCCCGGGGGGGTGAGCGCTGAAGCTTTCTTT; CDR3: CASRPGGVSAEAFF
J: TRBJ1-4; V: TRBV19; size: -; D: TRBD1; DNA: TGTGCCAGTAGCACCTCACAGGGGCCAGGGGAAAAACTGTTTTTT; CDR3: CASSTSQGPGEKLFF
J: TRBJ2-7; V: TRBV7-8; size: -; D: TRBD1; DNA: TGTGCCAGCAGCTTAGCCGGGGACAGGGGGTACGAGCAGTACTTC; CDR3: CASSLAGDRGYEQYF
J: TRBJ1-4; V: TRBV5-1; size: few; D: -; DNA: TGCGCCAGCAGCTCGGGGCGGGGTTCTAATGAAAAACTGTTTTTT; CDR3: CASSSGRGSNEKLFF
J: TRBJ1-4; V: TRBV7-8; size: -; D: -; DNA: TGTGCCAGCAGCCGTGGGGGGGGTGAAAAACTGTTTTTT; CDR3: CASSRGGGEKLFF
J: TRBJ1-1; V: TRBV11-2; size: few; D: -; DNA: TGTGCCAGCAGTGCCGGACGAGGGACTGAAGCTTTCTTT; CDR3: CASSAGRGTEAFF
J: TRBJ2-5; V: TRBV7-8; size: few; D: -; DNA: TGTGCCAGCAGCTTGGGACAAAGGGAGACCCAGTACTTC; CDR3: CASSLGQRETQYF
J: TRBJ2-7; V: TRBV5-1; size: -; D: TRBD2; DNA: TGCGCCAGCAGCTTTATTCTAGCGGGAGCGGACGAGCAGTACTTC; CDR3: CASSFILAGADEQYF